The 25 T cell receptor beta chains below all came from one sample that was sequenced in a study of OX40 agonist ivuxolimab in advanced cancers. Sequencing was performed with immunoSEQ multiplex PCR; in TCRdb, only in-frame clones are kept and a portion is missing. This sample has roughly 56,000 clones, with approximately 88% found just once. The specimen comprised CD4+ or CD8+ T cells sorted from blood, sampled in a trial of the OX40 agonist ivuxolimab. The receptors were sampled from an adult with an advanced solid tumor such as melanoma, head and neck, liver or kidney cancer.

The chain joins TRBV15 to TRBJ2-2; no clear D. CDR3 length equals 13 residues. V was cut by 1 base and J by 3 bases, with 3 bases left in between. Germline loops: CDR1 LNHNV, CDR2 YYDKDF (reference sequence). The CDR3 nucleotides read TGTGCCACCAGCAGAGGTGACACCGGGGAGCTGTTTTTT. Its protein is CATSRGDTGELFF.

The CDR3 coding sequence is TGTGCCAGCAGCGTAGGGGCAGGGCACTCTGGAAACACCATATATTTT. Its translation is CASSVGAGHSGNTIYF. The chain joins TRBV9 to TRBJ1-3, with a possible D match to TRBD1 (5 bases). CDR1 and CDR2 from the germline V gene are SGDLS and YYNGEE. V shed 0 bases and J shed 0 bases, with 10 bases lying between them. CDR3 size: 16 residues.

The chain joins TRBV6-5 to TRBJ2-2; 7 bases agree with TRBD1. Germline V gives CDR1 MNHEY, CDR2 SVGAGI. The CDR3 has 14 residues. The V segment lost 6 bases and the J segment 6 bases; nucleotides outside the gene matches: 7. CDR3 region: CASSWNQGAGELFF. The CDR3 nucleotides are TGTGCCAGCAGCTGGAATCAGGGGGCCGGGGAGCTGTTTTTT.

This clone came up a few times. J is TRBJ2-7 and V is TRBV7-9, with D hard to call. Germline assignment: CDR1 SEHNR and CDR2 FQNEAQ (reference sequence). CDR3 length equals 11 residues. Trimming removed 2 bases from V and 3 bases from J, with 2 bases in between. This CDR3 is CASSLIYEQYF. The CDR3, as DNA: TGTGCCAGCAGCTTAATCTACGAGCAGTACTTC.

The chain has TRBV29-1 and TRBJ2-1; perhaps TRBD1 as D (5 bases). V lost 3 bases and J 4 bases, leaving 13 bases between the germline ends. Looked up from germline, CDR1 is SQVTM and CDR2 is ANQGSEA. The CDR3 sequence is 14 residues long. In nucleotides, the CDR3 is TGCAGCGTTGACGGTCTCAAGGGGTACAATGAGCAGTTCTTC. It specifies CSVDGLKGYNEQFF.

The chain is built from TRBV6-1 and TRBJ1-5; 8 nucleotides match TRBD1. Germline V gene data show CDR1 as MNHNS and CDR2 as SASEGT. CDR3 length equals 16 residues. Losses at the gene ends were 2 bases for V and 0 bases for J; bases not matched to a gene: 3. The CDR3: CASSEKGTGSNQPQHF. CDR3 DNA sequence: TGTGCCAGCAGTGAAAAGGGGACAGGTAGCAATCAGCCCCAGCATTTT.

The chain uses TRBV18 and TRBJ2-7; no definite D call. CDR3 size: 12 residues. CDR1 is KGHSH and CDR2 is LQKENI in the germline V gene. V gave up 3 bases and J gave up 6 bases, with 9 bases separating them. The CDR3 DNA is TGTGCCAGCTCACCCTCTTGGGGCGAGCAGTACTTC. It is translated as CASSPSWGEQYF.

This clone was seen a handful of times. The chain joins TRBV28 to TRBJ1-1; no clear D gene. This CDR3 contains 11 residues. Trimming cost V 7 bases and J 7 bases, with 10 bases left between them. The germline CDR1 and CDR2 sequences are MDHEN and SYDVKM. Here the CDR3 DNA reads TGTGCCAGCAATGAAAAGGGTGAAGCTTTCTTT. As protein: CASNEKGEAFF.

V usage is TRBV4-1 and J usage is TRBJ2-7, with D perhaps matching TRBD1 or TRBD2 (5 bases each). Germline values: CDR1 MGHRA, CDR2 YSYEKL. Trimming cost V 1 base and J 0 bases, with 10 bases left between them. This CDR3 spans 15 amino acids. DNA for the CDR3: TGCGCCAGCAGCCAAGGTTCAGGGACCTCCTACGAGCAGTACTTC. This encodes CASSQGSGTSYEQYF.

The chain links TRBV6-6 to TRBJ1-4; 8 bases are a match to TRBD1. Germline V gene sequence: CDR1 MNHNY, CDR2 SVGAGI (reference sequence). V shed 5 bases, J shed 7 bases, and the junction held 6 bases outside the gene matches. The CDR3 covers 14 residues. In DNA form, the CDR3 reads TGTGCCAGCAGTAACAGGGGGGTCTTTGAAAAACTGTTTTTT. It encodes CASSNRGVFEKLFF.

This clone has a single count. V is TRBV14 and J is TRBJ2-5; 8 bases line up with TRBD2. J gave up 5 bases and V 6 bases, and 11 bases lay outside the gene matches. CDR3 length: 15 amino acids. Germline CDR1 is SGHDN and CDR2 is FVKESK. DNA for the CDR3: TGTGCCAGCAGTTGGACGGCGGGAGGAGGTGAGACCCAGTACTTC. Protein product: CASSWTAGGGETQYF. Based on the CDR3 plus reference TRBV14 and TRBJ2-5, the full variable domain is EAGVTQFPSHSVIEKGQTVTLRCDPISGHDNLYWYRRVMGKEIKFLLHFVKESKQDESGMPNNRFLAERTGGTYSTLKVQPAELEDSGVYFCASSWTAGGGETQYFGPGTRLLVL.

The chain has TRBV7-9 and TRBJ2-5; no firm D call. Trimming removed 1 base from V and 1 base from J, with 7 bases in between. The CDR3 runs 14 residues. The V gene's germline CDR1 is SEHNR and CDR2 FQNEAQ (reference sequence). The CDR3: CASSLGSGQETQYF. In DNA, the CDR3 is TGTGCCAGCAGCTTAGGGTCGGGCCAAGAGACCCAGTACTTC.

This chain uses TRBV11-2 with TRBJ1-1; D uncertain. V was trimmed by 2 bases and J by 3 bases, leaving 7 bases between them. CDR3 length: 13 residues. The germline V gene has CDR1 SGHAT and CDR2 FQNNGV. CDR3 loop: CASSLNRYTEAFF. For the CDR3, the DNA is TGTGCCAGCAGCTTAAACAGATACACTGAAGCTTTCTTT.

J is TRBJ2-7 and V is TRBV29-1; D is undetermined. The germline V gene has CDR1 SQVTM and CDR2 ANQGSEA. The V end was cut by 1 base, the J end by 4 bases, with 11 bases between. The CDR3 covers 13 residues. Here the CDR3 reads CSVEAAGIYEQYF. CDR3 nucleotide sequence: TGCAGCGTTGAAGCCGCTGGAATATACGAGCAGTACTTC.

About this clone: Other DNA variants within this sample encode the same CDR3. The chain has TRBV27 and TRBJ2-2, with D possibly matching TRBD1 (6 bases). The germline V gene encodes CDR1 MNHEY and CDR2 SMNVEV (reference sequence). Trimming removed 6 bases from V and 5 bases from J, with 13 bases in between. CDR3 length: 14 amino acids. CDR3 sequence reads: CASSKGDRTGELFF. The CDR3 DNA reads TGTGCCAGCAGCAAGGGGGATAGGACCGGGGAGCTGTTTTTT.

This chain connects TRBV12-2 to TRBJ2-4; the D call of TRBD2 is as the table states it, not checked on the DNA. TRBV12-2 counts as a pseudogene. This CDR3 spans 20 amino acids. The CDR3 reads CASRFVSGLAGGKGKNIQYF. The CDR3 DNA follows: TGTGCAAGTCGCTTTGTCTCCGGACTAGCGGGAGGGAAGGGCAAAAACATTCAGTACTTC.

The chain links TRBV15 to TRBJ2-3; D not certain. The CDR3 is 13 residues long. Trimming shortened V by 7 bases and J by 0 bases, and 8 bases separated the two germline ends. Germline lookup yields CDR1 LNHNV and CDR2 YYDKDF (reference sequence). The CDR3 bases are TGTGCCACCACCTATAGGAGCACAGATACGCAGTATTTT. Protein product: CATTYRSTDTQYF. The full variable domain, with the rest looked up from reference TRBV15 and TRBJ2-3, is DAMVIQNPRYQVTQFGKPVTLSCSQTLNHNVMYWYQQKSSQAPKLLFHYYDKDFNNEADTPDNFQSRRPNTSFCFLDIRSPGLGDTAMYLCATTYRSTDTQYFGPGTRLTVL.

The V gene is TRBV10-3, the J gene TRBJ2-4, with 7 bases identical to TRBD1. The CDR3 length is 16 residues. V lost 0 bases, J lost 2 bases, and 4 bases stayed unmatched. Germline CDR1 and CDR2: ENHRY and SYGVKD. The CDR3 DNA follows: TGTGCCATCAGTGAGTCAGGGGGCCTATCCAAAAACATTCAGTACTTC. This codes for CAISESGGLSKNIQYF.

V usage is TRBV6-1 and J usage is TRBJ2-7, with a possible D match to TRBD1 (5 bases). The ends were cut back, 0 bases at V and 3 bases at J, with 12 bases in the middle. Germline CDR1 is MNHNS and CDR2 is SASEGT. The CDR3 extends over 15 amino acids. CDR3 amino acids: CASSEAKPRGYEQYF. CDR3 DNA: TGTGCCAGCAGTGAAGCAAAACCAAGGGGCTACGAGCAGTACTTC.

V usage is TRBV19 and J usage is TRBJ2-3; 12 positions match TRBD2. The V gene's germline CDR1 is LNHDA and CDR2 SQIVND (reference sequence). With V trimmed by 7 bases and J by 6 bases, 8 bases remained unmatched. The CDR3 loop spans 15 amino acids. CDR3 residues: CASTSSGRGSDTQYF. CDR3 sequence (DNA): TGTGCCAGTACCTCTAGCGGGAGGGGTTCGGATACGCAGTATTTT.

CDR3 region: CASSVGGSTNEKLFF. The CDR3, as DNA: TGTGCCAGCAGCGTAGGGGGTTCAACTAATGAAAAACTGTTTTTT. This chain connects TRBV9 to TRBJ1-4; D not certain. Germline V gives CDR1 SGDLS, CDR2 YYNGEE. The CDR3 runs to 15 residues. V lost 0 bases and J lost 0, with 6 bases in between.

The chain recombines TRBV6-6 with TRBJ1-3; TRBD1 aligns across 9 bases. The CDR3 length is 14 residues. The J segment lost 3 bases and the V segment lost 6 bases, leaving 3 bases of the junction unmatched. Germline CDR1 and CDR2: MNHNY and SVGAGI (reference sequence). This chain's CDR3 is CASRTGGLGNTIYF. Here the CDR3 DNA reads TGTGCCAGCAGAACAGGGGGCCTTGGAAACACCATATATTTT.

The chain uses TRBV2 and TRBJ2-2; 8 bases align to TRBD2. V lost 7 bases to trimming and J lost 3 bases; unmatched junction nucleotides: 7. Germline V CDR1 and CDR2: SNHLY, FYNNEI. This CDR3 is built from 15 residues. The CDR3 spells CASKLREGHTGELFF. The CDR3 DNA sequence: TGTGCCAGCAAATTACGGGAGGGCCACACCGGGGAGCTGTTTTTT.

The CDR3 nucleotides are TGTGCCAGCAGCTTGGAGGTCGGGCCCCAAGAGACCCAGTACTTC. It codes for CASSLEVGPQETQYF. The chain uses TRBV5-5 and TRBJ2-5; D gene uncertain. The CDR3 is 15 residues long. Trimming stripped 0 bases from V and 1 base from J, with 10 bases between. Germline V gene data show CDR1 as SGHKS and CDR2 as YYEKEE (reference sequence).

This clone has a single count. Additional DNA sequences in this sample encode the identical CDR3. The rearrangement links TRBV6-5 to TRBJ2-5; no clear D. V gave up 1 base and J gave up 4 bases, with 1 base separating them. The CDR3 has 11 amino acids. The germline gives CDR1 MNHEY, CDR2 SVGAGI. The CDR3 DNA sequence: TGTGCCAGCAGTTACTTAGAGACCCAGTACTTC. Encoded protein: CASSYLETQYF.